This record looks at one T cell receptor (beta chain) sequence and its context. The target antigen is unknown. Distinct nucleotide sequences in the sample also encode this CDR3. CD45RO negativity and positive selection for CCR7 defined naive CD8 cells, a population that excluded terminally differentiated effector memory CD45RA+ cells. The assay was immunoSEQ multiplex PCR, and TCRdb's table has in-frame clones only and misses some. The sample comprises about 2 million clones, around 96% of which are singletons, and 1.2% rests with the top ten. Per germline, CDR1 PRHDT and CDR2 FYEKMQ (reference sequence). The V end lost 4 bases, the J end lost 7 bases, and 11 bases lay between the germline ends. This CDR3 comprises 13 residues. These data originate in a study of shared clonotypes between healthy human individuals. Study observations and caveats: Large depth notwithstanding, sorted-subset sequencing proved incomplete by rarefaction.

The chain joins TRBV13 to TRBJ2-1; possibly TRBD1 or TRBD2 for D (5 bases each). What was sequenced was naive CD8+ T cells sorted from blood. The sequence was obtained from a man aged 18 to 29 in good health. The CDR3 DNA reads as TGTGCCAGCAGCTCCGGGACCACAAATGAGCAGTTCTTC. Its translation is CASSSGTTNEQFF.